Below are 16 T cell receptor beta chains sequenced from a single sample in a study of breast tumors, draining lymph nodes, adjacent tissues. The lymph nodes were axillary draining lymph nodes from breast cancer patients. TCRdb passed the multiplex PCR reads through MiXCR, listing each CDR3 protein once. Here the sample spans 100,000 or so distinct CDR3 sequences, roughly 20% being singletons. Sequenced sample: axillary lymph node tissue. The receptors here all came from a female donor with breast cancer. Some clones in this sample may be carry-over from other donors' samples.

There are many counts of this clonotype. The chain recombines TRBV27 with TRBJ2-7; 8 bases are a match to TRBD2. V was pared by 4 bases and J by 4 bases, with 6 bases of the junction left unmatched. Germline V gene data show CDR1 as MNHEY and CDR2 as SMNVEV (reference sequence). The CDR3 loop spans 14 amino acids. CDR3 residues: CASSYTSGSYEQYF. In DNA, the CDR3 is TGTGCCAGCAGTTATACTAGCGGTAGTTACGAGCAGTACTTC.

The chain couples TRBV3-1 to TRBJ1-4, with D unclear. Trimming left V 2 bases short and J 6 bases short, with 7 bases between. Per the germline V gene, CDR1 is LGHDT and CDR2 is YNNKEL (reference sequence). The CDR3 runs to 13 residues. The CDR3 reads CASSQRAHEKLFF. The CDR3 nucleotides are TGTGCCAGCAGCCAACGAGCACATGAAAAACTGTTTTTT.

This clonotype has a count of ten or more. V gene TRBV20-1 combines with J gene TRBJ2-7; D unresolved. CDR1 is DFQATT and CDR2 is SNEGSKA in the germline V gene (reference sequence). CDR3 length: 13 residues. V lost 3 bases and J 6 bases, leaving 15 bases between the germline ends. DNA for the CDR3: TGCAGTGCTAGTCTAAGGGCTCCCATCGAGCAGTACTTC. This translates into CSASLRAPIEQYF.

This clonotype appeared many times. The chain combines TRBV9 with TRBJ2-3, with 11 bases lining up with TRBD1. V was pared by 4 bases and J by 3 bases, with 4 bases of the junction left unmatched. The germline gives CDR1 SGDLS, CDR2 YYNGEE. The CDR3 is 15 amino acids. CDR3: CASSLDRGLTDTQYF. CDR3 in DNA: TGTGCCAGCAGCCTGGACAGGGGGCTTACAGATACGCAGTATTTT.

Concerning this clonotype: This may be a read error, as it is one base from a much larger clone. The chain is built from TRBV20-1 and TRBJ2-1; TRBD2 agrees at 7 bases. Germline-derived CDR1 and CDR2 are DFQATT and SNEGSKA (reference sequence). The CDR3 is made up of 14 amino acids. V lost 4 bases to trimming and J lost 2 bases; unmatched junction nucleotides: 5. In DNA form, the CDR3 reads TGCAGTGCTATTGCGGGGGTACCCTACAATGAGCAGTTCTTC. It specifies CSAIAGVPYNEQFF.

This clonotype has a count of ten or more. The rearrangement links TRBV20-1 to TRBJ2-1; possibly TRBD1 or TRBD2 for D (5 bases each). Between the trimmed V and J ends, which lost 5 bases and 7 bases, there was a span of 21 bases. Per germline, CDR1 DFQATT and CDR2 SNEGSKA (reference sequence). There are 15 residues in the CDR3. The CDR3 DNA reads as TGCAGTGCTCTTCCGGGGACCTCTCTGGGGAATGAGCAGTTCTTC. Translated: CSALPGTSLGNEQFF.

At least ten counts were recorded for this clonotype. This sequence joins TRBV20-1 and TRBJ2-1; D is unclear. From germline, CDR1 is DFQATT and CDR2 SNEGSKA (reference sequence). Deletions cut 4 bases from V and 5 bases from J, with 12 bases between. CDR3 length: 13 amino acids. CDR3 amino acids: CSAMGGTNNEQFF. CDR3 bases: TGCAGTGCTATGGGCGGCACCAACAATGAGCAGTTCTTC.

In this sample, this clonotype turned up many times. The rearrangement joins TRBV29-1 to TRBJ1-4; 11 bases are a match to TRBD1. The CDR3 sequence is 12 residues long. The germline CDR1 and CDR2 sequences are SQVTM and ANQGSEA. The J segment lost 8 bases and the V segment lost 5 bases, leaving 1 base of the junction unmatched. The CDR3 spells CSVRTGGEKLFF. As DNA, the CDR3 is TGCAGCGTTAGGACAGGGGGCGAAAAACTGTTTTTT. Full variable domain (remainder filled in from reference TRBV29-1 and TRBJ1-4): SAVISQKPSRDICQRGTSLTIQCQVDSQVTMMFWYRQQPGQSLTLIATANQGSEATYESGFVIDKFPISRPNLTFSTLTVSNMSPEDSSIYLCSVRTGGEKLFFGSGTQLSVL.

This clonotype was seen at least ten times. The gene calls are TRBV3-1 and TRBJ2-5; a weak D match, TRBD2 (6 bases). CDR1 is LGHDT and CDR2 is YNNKEL in the germline V gene (reference sequence). V shed 0 bases and J shed 7 bases, with 18 bases lying between them. The CDR3 has 16 residues. CDR3 residues: CASSQETGTQDATQYF. CDR3 DNA: TGTGCCAGCAGCCAAGAGACCGGGACTCAAGACGCGACCCAGTACTTC.

The chain joins TRBV6-1 to TRBJ1-2, with 7 positions matching TRBD1. With 6 bases clipped from V and 4 bases from J, the junction kept 11 bases outside the gene matches. This CDR3 spans 15 amino acids. Germline assignment: CDR1 MNHNS and CDR2 SASEGT. For the CDR3, the DNA is TGTGCCAGCAGGCCCCGGGACAGCACTGTCTATGGCTACACCTTC. Residues: CASRPRDSTVYGYTF.

Many counts were recorded for this clonotype. V gene TRBV27 combines with J gene TRBJ2-5; D call uncertain. This CDR3 is 14 amino acids long. V was cut by 4 bases and J by 6 bases, with 15 bases left in between. CDR1 is MNHEY, CDR2 SMNVEV, per germline (reference sequence). The CDR3 protein is CASSSSPASKTQYF. Here the CDR3 DNA reads TGTGCCAGCAGTTCTTCCCCCGCCTCCAAGACCCAGTACTTC.

The V and J genes are TRBV2 and TRBJ1-1; no firm D call. This CDR3 comprises 15 residues. Germline V lookup: CDR1 SNHLY, CDR2 FYNNEI. V was shortened by 4 bases and J by 1 base, with 13 bases between the two germline ends. CDR3 nucleotide sequence: TGTGCCAGCAGTGTCTACCCAACAGAGAACACTGAAGCTTTCTTT. Translating gives CASSVYPTENTEAFF.

On this clonotype itself: Since a much larger clone is just one base distant, this may be a read error. V usage is TRBV12-3 or TRBV12-4 and J usage is TRBJ1-5; D is perhaps TRBD1 (5 bases). This CDR3 spans 17 amino acids. Trimming left V 6 bases short and J 3 bases short, with 21 bases between. The CDR3 here is CASSPSKGAGHNQPQHF. CDR3 DNA: TGTGCCAGCAGCCCCTCGAAAGGGGCAGGGCACAATCAGCCCCAGCATTTT.

This clonotype has ten or more counts. The chain employs TRBV5-6 and TRBJ1-5, with D perhaps matching TRBD1 (5 bases). Germline CDR1 SGHDT, CDR2 YYEEEE. The CDR3 is made up of 14 amino acids. Deletions cut 2 bases from V and 3 bases from J, with 9 bases between. The CDR3 region has the DNA TGTGCCAGCAGCTTCTGGGGACCCAATCAGCCCCAGCATTTT. Protein product: CASSFWGPNQPQHF.

In the case of this clonotype: This sequence may be a read error, since a much larger clone differs from it by one base. The chain links TRBV24-1 to TRBJ2-1; no clear D. The CDR3 contains 14 residues. Germline V gene sequence: CDR1 KGHDR, CDR2 SFDVKD. The CDR3 nucleotides are TGTGCCACCAGTGTTGACGGATCATACAGTGAGCAGTTCTTC. Encoded protein: CATSVDGSYSEQFF.

This clonotype was found many times. V is TRBV12-3 or TRBV12-4 and J is TRBJ2-2, with a tentative D call TRBD1 (5 bases). V lost 6 bases and J lost 8, with 13 bases in between. The CDR3 contains 13 residues. The CDR3 DNA sequence: TGTGCCAGCAGCACAGTCCGGACAGGGGAGCTGTTTTTT. Protein: CASSTVRTGELFF.